This TCR beta chain is drawn from a study of blood T cell repertoires in COVID-19. Study background: The cDNA or gDNA used as material had been derived from T cells, B-cell-depleted T cells, or PBMCs.

In the study's own analysis: Amplification of reference gene primers was used by the study to estimate nucleated cell counts. The protocol was immunoSEQ multiplex PCR, while the TCRdb copy is restricted to in-frame clones and leaves out a portion. V and J calls plus clone size are reproduced from that table; the DNA served to infer D and trimming. This sample has some 120,000 clones, with approximately 90% found just once. The receptor was isolated from a human donor in a cohort sampled during active COVID-19. Material: peripheral blood.

The CDR3 is CASSRVAGIDEQFF. The CDR3, as DNA: TGTGCCAGCAGCCGGGTGGCAGGGATTGATGAGCAGTTCTTC. The chain is built from TRBV3-1 (or the pseudogene TRBV3-2) and TRBJ2-1, with D perhaps TRBD1 (5 bases). Trimming stripped 4 bases from V and 8 bases from J, with 15 bases between. The CDR3 is 14 residues long. The germline gives CDR1 LGHDT, CDR2 YNNKEL (reference sequence).